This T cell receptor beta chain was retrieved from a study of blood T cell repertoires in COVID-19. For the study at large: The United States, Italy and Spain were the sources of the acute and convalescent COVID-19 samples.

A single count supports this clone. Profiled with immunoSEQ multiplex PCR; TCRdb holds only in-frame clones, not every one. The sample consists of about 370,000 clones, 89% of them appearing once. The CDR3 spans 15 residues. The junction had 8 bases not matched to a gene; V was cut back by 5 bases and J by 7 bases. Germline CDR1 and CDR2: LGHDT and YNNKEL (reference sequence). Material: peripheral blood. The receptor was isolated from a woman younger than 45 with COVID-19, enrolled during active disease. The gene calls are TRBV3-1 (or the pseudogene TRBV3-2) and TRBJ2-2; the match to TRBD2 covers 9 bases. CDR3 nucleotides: TGTGCCAGCAGCATCCGCGGGGGGGCAGGCGGGGAGCTGTTTTTT. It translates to CASSIRGGAGGELFF.